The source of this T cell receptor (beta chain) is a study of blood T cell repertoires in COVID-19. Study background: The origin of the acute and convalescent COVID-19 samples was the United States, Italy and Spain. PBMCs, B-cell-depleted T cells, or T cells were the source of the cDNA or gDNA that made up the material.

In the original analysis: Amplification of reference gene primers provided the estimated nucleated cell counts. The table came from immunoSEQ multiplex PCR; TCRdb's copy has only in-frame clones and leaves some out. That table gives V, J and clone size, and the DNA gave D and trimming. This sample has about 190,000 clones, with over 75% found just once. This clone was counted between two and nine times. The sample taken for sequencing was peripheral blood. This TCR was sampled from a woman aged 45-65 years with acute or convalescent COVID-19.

The CDR3 spells CSADRGYQETQYF. The CDR3 nucleotides read TGCAGCGCAGACCGCGGATATCAAGAGACCCAGTACTTC. This chain connects TRBV29-1 to TRBJ2-5; no firm D call. The CDR3 contains 13 residues. The germline CDR1 and CDR2 sequences are SQVTM and ANQGSEA. Trimming cost V 7 bases and J 2 bases, with 14 bases left between them.